Detailed here is one T cell receptor beta chain. Its antigen specificity is not known. Base qualities are not provided; no much larger clone lies one nucleotide away. One collaborating source in Seattle enrolled patients during active infection and followed them longitudinally through the course of disease. Collaborating institutions collected whole blood in K2EDTA tubes following their own protocols. For TCRbeta analysis, collaborators shipped samples as frozen whole blood, isolated PBMCs, or DNA extracted from either of those sample types. The immunoSEQ Assay, a bias-controlled multiplex PCR, was used to amplify TCRbeta CDR3 regions from genomic DNA. The paper's processing steps were these. The number of nucleated cells in each sample was estimated from the amplification of reference gene primers within the assay. To quantify the absolute abundance of each unique TCRbeta CDR3 rearrangement, sequence reads were collapsed and filtered. For each sample, productive Simpson clonality was calculated as the square root of Simpson's diversity index across productive rearrangements. Drawn from immuneACCESS, this table holds only the in-frame rearrangements with V and J called that TCRdb kept. Clones are partly lost; checked studies trace under half to an unresolved V gene and leave the rest unexplained. V, J and clone size are those of that table, while D and trimming were read from the DNA. The sample data list about 130,000 clones, and around nine tenths of these were observed just once. About 10% of the sample lies in the top ten.

This record comes from a study of blood T cell repertoires in COVID-19 (dated by TCRdb to 2020 to 2022). Study-wide context: Samples from collaborators originated in the United States, Italy and Spain and spanned both the acute and convalescent phases of COVID-19. Nearly every sample came with metadata listing a de-identified subject ID, COVID-19 status, age in years and sex. The material from the prospective study consisted of cDNA or gDNA derived from T cells, B-cell-depleted T cells, or PBMCs. The repertoires were released in a freely available public database intended as a resource for research on the immune response to SARS-CoV-2. The samples were drawn from the first 160 participants of the ongoing ImmuneRACE study and from about 1,200 subjects provided by 6 global collaborators. Where HLA class I and class II types were available, the types were taken from metadata supplied by the sample provider, not from assay-based typing. Subjects who had been exposed to COVID-19, were actively infected with it, or had recovered from it provided the deeply sampled blood TCRbeta repertoires that made up the dataset.

Study-wide conclusions, independent of this receptor: Clinical and demographic metadata were provided uncurated, with the amount varying by source and participant.

What was sequenced was peripheral blood. This receptor was taken from a woman aged 70 to 79 with COVID-19, enrolled during active disease.

The sequenced DNA is TGCGCCAGCAGCCCACCCCAGTTCTCTGGAAACACCATATATTTT. This gives the protein CASSPPQFSGNTIYF. This sequence uses TRBV4-1 and TRBJ1-3; the D gene identity is not certain. Including cysteine and phenylalanine, the CDR3 has 15 amino acids. The entry retains the CDR3 DNA only, 45 bases that are in frame from base 1. V and J are truncated by 4 bases and 0 bases respectively, leaving an intervening sequence of 10 bases. From a lookup of the germline V gene, CDR1 and CDR2 are MGHRA and YSYEKL.